This TCR beta chain was observed in a study of graft-versus-host responses after intestinal transplantation. About the study: Recipients across the board were started on anti-thymocyte globulin induction, then kept on tacrolimus and steroids for about three years. Study-wide results and caveats: With peak circulating GvH clone levels came an association with early post-transplant HvG declines. When patients had graft-donor T cell macrochimerism, their allografts held high graft-versus-host to host-versus-graft clonal ratios. Recipient marrow held GvH clones, some first seen in ileum or blood.

As to this clone: Its antigen is not identified.

Generated by immunoSEQ multiplex PCR, the TCRdb table keeps only in-frame clones and is missing some. The top ten clones hold less than 0.55% of a sample with fewer than 60,000 clones, around 84% of them seen once. The CDR3 contains 16 residues. Germline V gene lookup returns CDR1 SGHTA and CDR2 FQGNSA. The V and J ends lost 3 bases and 5 bases respectively, with 19 bases between them. The chain couples TRBV7-2 to TRBJ2-5; TRBD1 might be the D (5 bases). The source was unstimulated CD4+ T cells sorted from spleen or lymph node cells, collected before transplant. The clonotype originates from a human donor who was the organ donor for an intestinal transplant. The CDR3 is CASSFAGPRGWETQYF. The CDR3 DNA follows: TGTGCCAGCAGCTTCGCCGGGCCAAGGGGTTGGGAGACCCAGTACTTC.